This T cell receptor beta chain was recorded in a study of T cell responses to AZD1222 COVID-19 vaccine. Study-wide findings and caveats: White British ancestry dominated among donors, who included more females, and clonal diversity was possibly underestimated. Spike-specific TCR breadth and depth went up after people got two AZD1222 doses. Only a handful of AZD1222 recipients, six or seven in all, had baseline seropositivity.

Doses given second, at about 4 or about 12 weeks, were pooled. Libraries were prepared by immunoSEQ multiplex PCR; TCRdb keeps only in-frame clonotypes and omits some of them. This sample has 160,000 or so clones; 70% to 90% occur once, and the top ten carry 4% to 5.5%. About this clone: Its antigen is currently unknown.

V lost 4 bases and J lost 8, with 21 bases in between. The CDR3 loop spans 15 amino acids. CDR1 and CDR2 from the germline V gene are SGHNT and YYREEE (reference sequence). The source was peripheral blood, collected 28 days after the second AZD1222 dose. The chain combines TRBV5-4 with TRBJ1-2; no clear D. This TCR was sampled from an adult who received the AZD1222 COVID-19 vaccine. The CDR3 DNA sequence: TGTGCCAGCAGCCGCGAAGGACGCGTACTCGGGGGCTACACCTTC. It codes for CASSREGRVLGGYTF.